This T cell receptor (beta chain) was documented in a study of CD8+CD57+ T cells in acquired aplastic anemia (dated by TCRdb to 2017 to 2018). Context from the whole study: On average, sorted CD4+ and CD8+ cells yielded 3.2 ug of extracted DNA, with a range of about 0.18 to 27.4 ug. Healthy donor samples averaged about 10 million reads for CD4+ and fewer than 12 million for CD8+ cells.

The CDR3 numbers 15 residues from cysteine through phenylalanine. The sequence is cut down to CDR3 DNA, 45 bases in frame from base 1. Reading the germline V gene (reference sequence) gives CDR1 MNHEY and CDR2 SMNVEV. Relative to germline, V is 4 bases shorter and J is 7 bases shorter, with 19 bases between their ends. TCR beta VDJ combination and CDR3 sequence profiling used genomic DNA as the template. TCR repertoire sequencing was run on an Illumina HiSeq 2000. The source study handled its data this way. Repertoires were assessed using TRBV/TRBJ rearrangement plots, CDR3 size and DJ length profiles, and Simpson's diversity index. Whichever DNA sequence was most abundant in the deep sequencing data was defined as the immunodominant clone. CDR3 amino acid sequences were checked for sharing between subjects and were compared against published repertoires and the VDJdb database. TCRdb cleaned the public reads at Q25 with fastp, built clones with MiXCR and kept in-frame beta chains. Each record represents a unique CDR3 protein, reported with the most common genes and DNA among its rows. These V and J calls are TCRdb output, not the study's own analysis. In this sample the table shows under 200,000 distinct CDR3 sequences, 35% to 55% of which occur a single time. The ten top clones hold 1.1% of the sample.

The study deep-sequenced TCR repertoires of sorted CD4+ and CD8+ blood T cells from severe aplastic anemia patients and healthy subjects. Ficoll-Paque density gradient centrifugation was used to isolate peripheral blood mononuclear cells. Before DNA extraction, CD4+ and CD8+ T cells were sorted with FACS or magnetic beads. This clonotype was counted a few times. This receptor's antigen is unknown. Nothing much larger sits one base from this clone, and base qualities are not available. Broad study findings and their caveats: Patients and healthy controls showed no significant difference in CD8+ Simpson's diversity (P=0.060). Twenty-nine CD8+ CDR3 sequences were found in both patients and controls but appeared to be highly expressed in patients and within the immunodominant clones of the patients.

This TCR derives from a human donor in good health. The specimen sequenced was sorted CD4+, CD8+, or CD8+CD57+ T cells (not recorded which) from PBMCs. The chain joins TRBV27 to TRBJ1-2, and possibly TRBD1, on 6 matching bases. Read as DNA, the sequence is TGTGCCAGCAGTTCCCCCAGCGGGGGGCGCGGTGGCTACACCTTC. Its product reads: CASSSPSGGRGGYTF.